This is a list of T cell receptor beta chains from one sample in a study of blood T cell repertoires in COVID-19. Sequenced by immunoSEQ multiplex PCR; TCRdb stores in-frame clones only, minus some. The sample yields about 68,000 clones, approximately 91% seen once. Sequencing input: peripheral blood. The receptors here all came from a man in his forties or fifties with COVID-19, enrolled during active disease. Both conserved end residues are part of each CDR3. Each record gives: CDR3 protein, CDR3 DNA, D gene, clone size, V gene, J gene. The D gene is left open where the match is weak. Only part of the rows carry a size: once, few, many, or a class if the clone is expanded.

CDR3 protein: CASSLGTGGVYEQYF
CDR3 DNA: TGCGCCAGCAGCTTGGGGACAGGGGGCGTCTACGAGCAGTACTTC
D gene: TRBD1
clone size: NA
V gene: TRBV5-1
J gene: TRBJ2-7

CDR3 protein: CASSSPGGAETQYF
CDR3 DNA: TGTGCCAGCAGTTCCCCCGGGGGGGCAGAGACCCAGTACTTC
D gene: TRBD2
clone size: NA
V gene: TRBV28
J gene: TRBJ2-5

CDR3 protein: CASSQTQGQGYEQYF
CDR3 DNA: TGTGCCAGCAGCCAAACACAGGGACAGGGATACGAGCAGTACTTC
D gene: TRBD1
clone size: NA
V gene: TRBV13
J gene: TRBJ2-7

CDR3 protein: CASSYSPGVTEAFF
CDR3 DNA: TGTGCCAGCAGTTACAGTCCAGGGGTCACTGAAGCTTTCTTT
D gene: NA
clone size: once
V gene: TRBV6-2/TRBV6-3
J gene: TRBJ1-1

CDR3 protein: CASSQGLRGYEQYF
CDR3 DNA: TGCGCCAGCAGCCAAGGTCTGCGGGGTTACGAGCAGTACTTC
D gene: NA
clone size: NA
V gene: TRBV4-3
J gene: TRBJ2-7

CDR3 protein: CASSYSWGDTEAFF
CDR3 DNA: TGTGCCAGCAGTTACTCGTGGGGAGACACTGAAGCTTTCTTT
D gene: NA
clone size: NA
V gene: TRBV6-5
J gene: TRBJ1-1

CDR3 protein: CATSDAHQPQHF
CDR3 DNA: TGTGCCACCAGTGATGCACACCAGCCCCAGCATTTT
D gene: NA
clone size: NA
V gene: TRBV24-1
J gene: TRBJ1-5

CDR3 protein: CATSASTSGRATDTQYF
CDR3 DNA: TGTGCCACCAGCGCCTCAACTAGCGGGAGGGCCACAGATACGCAGTATTTT
D gene: TRBD2
clone size: NA
V gene: TRBV15
J gene: TRBJ2-3

CDR3 protein: CASSATGANHNEQFF
CDR3 DNA: TGTGCCAGCAGCGCGACAGGAGCCAACCACAATGAGCAGTTCTTC
D gene: NA
clone size: NA
V gene: TRBV9
J gene: TRBJ2-1

CDR3 protein: CASSIAGTAGNTIYF
CDR3 DNA: TGTGCCAGTAGTATTGCGGGGACGGCTGGAAACACCATATATTTT
D gene: NA
clone size: NA
V gene: TRBV19
J gene: TRBJ1-3

CDR3 protein: CASSYWGGETQYF
CDR3 DNA: TGTGCCAGCAGTTACTGGGGGGGAGAGACCCAGTACTTC
D gene: TRBD2
clone size: NA
V gene: TRBV6-6
J gene: TRBJ2-5

CDR3 protein: CASASGGASYGYTF
CDR3 DNA: TGTGCCAGCGCTTCAGGGGGCGCGAGCTATGGCTACACCTTC
D gene: TRBD1
clone size: NA
V gene: TRBV6-6
J gene: TRBJ1-2

CDR3 protein: CASSQSLPGLATTQYF
CDR3 DNA: TGCGCCAGCAGCCAGTCCCTACCGGGACTAGCAACTACGCAGTATTTT
D gene: TRBD2
clone size: NA
V gene: TRBV4-1
J gene: TRBJ2-3

CDR3 protein: CASSFDREGYTF
CDR3 DNA: TGCGCCAGCAGCTTCGACAGGGAGGGCTACACCTTC
D gene: TRBD1
clone size: NA
V gene: TRBV5-1
J gene: TRBJ1-2

CDR3 protein: CASSLAQETQYF
CDR3 DNA: TGTGCCAGCAGTTTGGCTCAAGAGACCCAGTACTTC
D gene: NA
clone size: NA
V gene: TRBV28
J gene: TRBJ2-5

CDR3 protein: CACSRESISYGYTF
CDR3 DNA: TGTGCCTGTTCCAGGGAAAGCATCTCCTATGGCTACACCTTC
D gene: NA
clone size: NA
V gene: TRBV30
J gene: TRBJ1-2

CDR3 protein: CASSPTPGADTQYF
CDR3 DNA: TGTGCCAGCAGCCCGACCCCGGGGGCAGATACGCAGTATTTT
D gene: NA
clone size: NA
V gene: TRBV6-5
J gene: TRBJ2-3

CDR3 protein: CASSQGFEAGGRNIQYF
CDR3 DNA: TGCGCCAGCAGCCAAGGTTTTGAAGCGGGAGGTCGAAACATTCAGTACTTC
D gene: TRBD2
clone size: NA
V gene: TRBV4-1
J gene: TRBJ2-4

CDR3 protein: CASSGSGGRSNQPQHF
CDR3 DNA: TGTGCCAGCAGTGGAAGCGGGGGAAGGAGCAATCAGCCCCAGCATTTT
D gene: NA
clone size: NA
V gene: TRBV2
J gene: TRBJ1-5

CDR3 protein: CASSSLAGDETQYF
CDR3 DNA: TGTGCCAGCAGCTCACTAGCGGGAGACGAGACCCAGTACTTC
D gene: TRBD2
clone size: NA
V gene: TRBV11-3
J gene: TRBJ2-5

CDR3 protein: CASSLQRGQMNTGELFF
CDR3 DNA: TGTGCCAGTAGTCTCCAAAGAGGGCAGATGAACACCGGGGAGCTGTTTTTT
D gene: NA
clone size: few
V gene: TRBV19
J gene: TRBJ2-2

CDR3 protein: CASSFNQGGQPQHF
CDR3 DNA: TGCGCCAGCAGCTTCAATCAGGGGGGACAGCCCCAGCATTTT
D gene: TRBD1
clone size: NA
V gene: TRBV5-1
J gene: TRBJ1-5

CDR3 protein: CASSSSTGVVYEQYF
CDR3 DNA: TGTGCCAGCAGCTCCTCGACAGGAGTAGTCTACGAGCAGTACTTC
D gene: NA
clone size: NA
V gene: TRBV11-2
J gene: TRBJ2-7

CDR3 protein: CASSQVIAGVLDTQYF
CDR3 DNA: TGCGCCAGCAGCCAAGTAATAGCGGGAGTTTTAGATACGCAGTATTTT
D gene: TRBD2
clone size: NA
V gene: TRBV4-1
J gene: TRBJ2-3

CDR3 protein: CASSLFFQKNLNEQFF
CDR3 DNA: TGCGCCAGCAGCTTGTTCTTTCAGAAGAACCTCAATGAGCAGTTCTTC
D gene: NA
clone size: NA
V gene: TRBV5-1
J gene: TRBJ2-1

CDR3 protein: CASSQGGLGNTIYF
CDR3 DNA: TGCGCCAGCAGCCAAGGGGGCTTAGGAAACACCATATATTTT
D gene: NA
clone size: NA
V gene: TRBV4-1
J gene: TRBJ1-3

CDR3 protein: CASSPLFFNYGYTF
CDR3 DNA: TGTGCCAGCAGCCCCCTCTTCTTTAACTATGGCTACACCTTC
D gene: NA
clone size: NA
V gene: TRBV14
J gene: TRBJ1-2

CDR3 protein: CASSIGGPGGYNEQFF
CDR3 DNA: TGTGCCAGTAGTATAGGAGGGCCCGGGGGGTACAATGAGCAGTTCTTC
D gene: TRBD2
clone size: NA
V gene: TRBV19
J gene: TRBJ2-1

CDR3 protein: CASSFALPPYEQYF
CDR3 DNA: TGTGCCAGCAGTTTCGCACTACCACCCTACGAGCAGTACTTC
D gene: NA
clone size: NA
V gene: TRBV28
J gene: TRBJ2-7

CDR3 protein: CSVERTFVDEQFF
CDR3 DNA: TGCAGCGTTGAAAGGACATTTGTCGATGAGCAGTTCTTC
D gene: NA
clone size: NA
V gene: TRBV29-1
J gene: TRBJ2-1

CDR3 protein: CASSAGQEDTEAFF
CDR3 DNA: TGTGCCAGCAGCGCGGGACAGGAGGACACTGAAGCTTTCTTT
D gene: TRBD1
clone size: NA
V gene: TRBV11-2
J gene: TRBJ1-1

CDR3 protein: CASSYSEGPNTEAFF
CDR3 DNA: TGTGCCAGCAGTTACTCGGAGGGACCGAACACTGAAGCTTTCTTT
D gene: NA
clone size: NA
V gene: TRBV6-5
J gene: TRBJ1-1